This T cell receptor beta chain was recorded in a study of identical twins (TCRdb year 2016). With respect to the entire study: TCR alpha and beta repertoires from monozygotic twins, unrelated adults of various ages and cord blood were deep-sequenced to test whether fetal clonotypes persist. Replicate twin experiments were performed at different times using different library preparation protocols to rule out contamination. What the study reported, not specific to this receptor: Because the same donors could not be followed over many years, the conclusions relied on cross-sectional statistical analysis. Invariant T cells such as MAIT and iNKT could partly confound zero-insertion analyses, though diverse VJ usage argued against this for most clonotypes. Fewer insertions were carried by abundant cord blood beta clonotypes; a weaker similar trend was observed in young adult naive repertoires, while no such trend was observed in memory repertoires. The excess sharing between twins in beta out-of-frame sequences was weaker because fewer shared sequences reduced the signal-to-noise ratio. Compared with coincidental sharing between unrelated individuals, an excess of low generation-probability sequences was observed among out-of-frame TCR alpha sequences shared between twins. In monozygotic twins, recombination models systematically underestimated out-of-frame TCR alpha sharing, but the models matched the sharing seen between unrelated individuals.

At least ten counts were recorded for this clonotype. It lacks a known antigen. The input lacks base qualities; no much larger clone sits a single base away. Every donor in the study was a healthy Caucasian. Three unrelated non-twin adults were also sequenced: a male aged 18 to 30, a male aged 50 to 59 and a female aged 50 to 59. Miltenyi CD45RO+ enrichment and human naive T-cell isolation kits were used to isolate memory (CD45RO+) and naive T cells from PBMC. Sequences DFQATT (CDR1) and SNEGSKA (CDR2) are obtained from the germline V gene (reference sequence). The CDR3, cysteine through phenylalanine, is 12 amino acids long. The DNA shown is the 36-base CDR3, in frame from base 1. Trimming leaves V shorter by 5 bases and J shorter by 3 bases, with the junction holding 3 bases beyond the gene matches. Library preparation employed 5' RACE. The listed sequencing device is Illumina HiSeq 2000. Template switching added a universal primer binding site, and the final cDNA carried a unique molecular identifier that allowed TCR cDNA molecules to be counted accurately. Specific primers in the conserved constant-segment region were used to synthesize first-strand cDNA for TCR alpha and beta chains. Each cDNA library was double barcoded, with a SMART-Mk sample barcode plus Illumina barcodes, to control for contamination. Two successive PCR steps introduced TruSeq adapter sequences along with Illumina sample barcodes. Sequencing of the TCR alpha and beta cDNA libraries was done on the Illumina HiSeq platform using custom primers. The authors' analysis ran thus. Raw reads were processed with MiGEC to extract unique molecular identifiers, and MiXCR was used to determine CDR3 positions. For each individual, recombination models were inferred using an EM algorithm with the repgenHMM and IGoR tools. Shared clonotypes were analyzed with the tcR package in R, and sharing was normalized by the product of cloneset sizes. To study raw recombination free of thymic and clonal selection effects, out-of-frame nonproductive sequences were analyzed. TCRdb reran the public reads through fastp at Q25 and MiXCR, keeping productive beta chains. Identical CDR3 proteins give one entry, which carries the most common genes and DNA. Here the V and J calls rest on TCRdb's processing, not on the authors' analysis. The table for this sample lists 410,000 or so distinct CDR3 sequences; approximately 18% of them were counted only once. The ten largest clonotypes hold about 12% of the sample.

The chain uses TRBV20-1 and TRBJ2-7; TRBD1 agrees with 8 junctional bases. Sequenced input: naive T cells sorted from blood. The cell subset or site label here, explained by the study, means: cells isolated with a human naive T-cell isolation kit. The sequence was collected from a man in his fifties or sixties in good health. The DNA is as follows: TGCAGTGCTCCAGGACAGGGCTACGAGCAGTACTTC. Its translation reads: CSAPGQGYEQYF.